This entry concerns a single T cell receptor beta chain. This entry is derived from a study of blood T cell repertoires in COVID-19. About the study: The study drew acute and convalescent COVID-19 samples from the United States, Italy and Spain. PBMCs, B-cell-depleted T cells, or T cells were the source of the cDNA or gDNA that made up the material.

The assay was immunoSEQ multiplex PCR, and TCRdb's table has in-frame clones only and misses some. Found here are approximately 170,000 clones, less than 90% of them singletons; the top ten hold 3.5% to 5%. Ages ranged from about 18 to 89 years, with residence in about 24 US areas. Cohorts were based on clinical histories the participants reported. V shed 10 bases, J shed 2 bases, and the junction held 5 bases outside the gene matches. The CDR3 contains 14 residues. Germline CDR1 reads LNHDA; CDR2 reads SQIVND (reference sequence). The chain uses TRBV19 and TRBJ1-5; 10 bases fit TRBD1. This sequence originates from a woman between 50 and 59 years old who had recovered from COVID-19. Sample: PBMCs or T cells enriched from blood (not recorded which). DNA of the CDR3: TGTGCCACCGCCGGGACAGGGGGCAATCAGCCCCAGCATTTT. Amino acid sequence: CATAGTGGNQPQHF.